This TCR beta chain appears in the sequencing data of a study of OX40 agonist ivuxolimab in advanced cancers. Study background: Those enrolled were 80% to 85% male, with a mean age of approximately 60 years and ages from roughly 20 to 90.

The junction had 3 bases not matched to a gene; V was cut back by 2 bases and J by 5 bases. The germline gives CDR1 MRHNA, CDR2 SNTAGT. The CDR3 spans 13 residues. Assay: immunoSEQ multiplex PCR; the TCRdb copy retains only in-frame clones and omits some. The sample carries over 60,000 clones, roughly 90% recorded once. Here the sequenced sample was CD4+ or CD8+ T cells sorted from blood, taken in a trial of the OX40 agonist ivuxolimab. This sequence joins TRBV6-4 and TRBJ2-7; 7 bases agree with TRBD1. The receptor comes from an adult with an advanced solid tumor such as melanoma, head and neck, liver or kidney cancer. The CDR3 DNA is TGTGCCAGCAGTGACACCCAGGGGGACGAGCAGTACTTC. Its protein product is CASSDTQGDEQYF.